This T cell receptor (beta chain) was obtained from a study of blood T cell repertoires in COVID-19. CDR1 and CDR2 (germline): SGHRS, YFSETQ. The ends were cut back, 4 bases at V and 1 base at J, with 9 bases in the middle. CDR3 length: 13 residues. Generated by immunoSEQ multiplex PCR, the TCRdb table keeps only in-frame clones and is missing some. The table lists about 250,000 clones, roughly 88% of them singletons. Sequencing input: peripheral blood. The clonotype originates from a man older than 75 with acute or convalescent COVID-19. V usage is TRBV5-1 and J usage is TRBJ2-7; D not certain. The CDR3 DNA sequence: TGCGCCAGCAGCCCACGTACTTCCTACGAGCAGTACTTC. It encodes CASSPRTSYEQYF.